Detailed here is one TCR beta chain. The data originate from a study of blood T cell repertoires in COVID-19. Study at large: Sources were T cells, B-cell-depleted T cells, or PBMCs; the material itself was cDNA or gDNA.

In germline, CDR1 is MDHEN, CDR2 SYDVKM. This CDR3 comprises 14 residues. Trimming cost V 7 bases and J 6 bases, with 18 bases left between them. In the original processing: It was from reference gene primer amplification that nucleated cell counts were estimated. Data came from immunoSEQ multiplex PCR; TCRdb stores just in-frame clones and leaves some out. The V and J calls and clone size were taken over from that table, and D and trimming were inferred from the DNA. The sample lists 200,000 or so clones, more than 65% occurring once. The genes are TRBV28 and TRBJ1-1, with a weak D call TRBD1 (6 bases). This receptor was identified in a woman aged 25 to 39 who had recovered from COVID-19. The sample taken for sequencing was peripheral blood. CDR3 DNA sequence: TGTGCCAGCAACTTAAGAGGGGGTTCGCCTGAAGCTTTCTTT. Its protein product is CASNLRGGSPEAFF. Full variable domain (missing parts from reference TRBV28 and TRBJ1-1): DVKVTQSSRYLVKRTGEKVFLECVQDMDHENMFWYRQDPGLGLRLIYFSYDVKMKEKGDIPEGYSVSREKKERFSLILESASTNQTSMYLCASNLRGGSPEAFFGQGTRLTVV.